These 19 T cell receptor beta chains were sequenced from one sample in a study of monozygotic twins with inflammatory bowel disease. TCRdb reanalyzed the 5' RACE reads, giving one entry per CDR3 protein sequence and no DNA. Found here are some 210,000 distinct CDR3 sequences; the top ten clones hold roughly 1.5%. The sequenced sample was blood. The receptors were sampled from a human donor with ulcerative colitis or Crohn's disease, or a healthy co-twin of an affected twin (not recorded which).

The genes are TRBV7-2 and TRBJ2-2; TCRdb selects TRBD1, and the lack of DNA leaves this call unchecked. Germline V gives CDR1 SGHTA, CDR2 FQGNSA. There are 15 residues in the CDR3. CDR3 loop: CASSSTDGQAGELFF. Drawing the rest from reference TRBV7-2 and TRBJ2-2, the complete variable domain is GAGVSQSPSNKVTEKGKDVELRCDPISGHTALYWYRQSLGQGLEFLIYFQGNSAPDKSGLPSDRFSAERTGGSVSTLTIQRTQQEDSAVYLCASSSTDGQAGELFFGEGSRLTVL.

The V call is TRBV7-9, the J call TRBJ2-5; TCRdb's assignment of TRBD2 cannot be checked, as there is no DNA. In germline, CDR1 is SEHNR, CDR2 FQNEAQ (reference sequence). This CDR3 region has 15 residues. The CDR3 region is CASSTKRMIQETQYF.

This chain links TRBV20-1 with TRBJ2-5; the D gene TCRdb calls, TRBD1, cannot be checked with no DNA. Per the germline V gene, CDR1 is DFQATT and CDR2 is SNEGSKA (reference sequence). The CDR3 consists of 15 residues. The CDR3 loop is CSARESGQGGETQYF.

The V call is TRBV6-1, the J call TRBJ2-1; no DNA is available, so the TRBD2 call from TCRdb remains unchecked. The CDR3 covers 15 residues. Germline V gives CDR1 MNHNS, CDR2 SASEGT. The CDR3 loop is CASLSFVAGANEQFF.

The chain has TRBV18 and TRBJ1-4; TCRdb picks TRBD1, but there is no DNA to check that call. The CDR3 has 15 amino acids. The germline gives CDR1 KGHSH, CDR2 LQKENI. The CDR3: CASADPGHRNEKLFF.

V usage is TRBV5-1 and J usage is TRBJ2-1; TCRdb calls TRBD1, which cannot be checked without DNA. The germline V gene has CDR1 SGHRS and CDR2 YFSETQ. This CDR3 contains 15 residues. CDR3: CASSLAGGWVNEQFF.

This chain links TRBV20-1 with TRBJ2-4; the TCRdb call, TRBD1, lacks DNA for checking. The germline V gene encodes CDR1 DFQATT and CDR2 SNEGSKA (reference sequence). The CDR3 spans 13 residues. The CDR3 protein is CSAGLNRGNIQYF.

The gene calls are TRBV2 and TRBJ2-3; TCRdb selects TRBD1, and the lack of DNA leaves this call unchecked. CDR3 length: 14 amino acids. The germline gives CDR1 SNHLY, CDR2 FYNNEI. The CDR3 reads CASNAAPTTDTQYF. Using reference TRBV2 and TRBJ2-3 for the parts outside the CDR3, the full variable domain is EPEVTQTPSHQVTQMGQEVILRCVPISNHLYFYWYRQILGQKVEFLVSFYNNEISEKSEIFDDQFSVERPDGSNFTLKIRSTKLEDSAMYFCASNAAPTTDTQYFGPGTRLTVL.

This chain uses TRBV2 with TRBJ2-3; with no DNA, the TCRdb D assignment of TRBD2 cannot be verified. The CDR3 length is 16 residues. CDR1 is SNHLY, CDR2 FYNNEI, per germline. The CDR3 loop reads CASKISWGGRTDTQYF.

The chain combines TRBV7-9 with TRBJ2-7; TCRdb returns TRBD1, unconfirmable since there is no DNA. Germline CDR1 reads SEHNR; CDR2 reads FQNEAQ (reference sequence). The CDR3 spans 15 residues. The CDR3 region is CASSSGGWPSYEQYF.

The chain employs TRBV9 and TRBJ1-3; lacking DNA, the TRBD1 call made by TCRdb goes unchecked. The germline CDR1 and CDR2 sequences are SGDLS and YYNGEE. This CDR3 spans 13 amino acids. The CDR3 spells CASNERGSNTIYF.

The rearrangement uses TRBV4-1 and TRBJ2-1. CDR1 is MGHRA and CDR2 is YSYEKL in the germline V gene. This CDR3 is 14 amino acids long. The CDR3 loop reads CASSQARGVHEQFF.

This sequence joins TRBV5-1 and TRBJ1-1; no DNA is available, so the TRBD1 call from TCRdb remains unchecked. Germline loops: CDR1 SGHRS, CDR2 YFSETQ. CDR3 length: 15 residues. This chain's CDR3 is CASSPGGRPNTEAFF.

This chain uses TRBV20-1 with TRBJ2-3; the TCRdb D gene call, TRBD1, has no DNA to confirm it. The length of the CDR3 is 14 residues. The germline V gene encodes CDR1 DFQATT and CDR2 SNEGSKA (reference sequence). The chain's CDR3 is CSARELAGADTQYF.

The chain combines TRBV19 with TRBJ2-1; TCRdb designates TRBD1, a call that cannot be tested without DNA. The CDR3 consists of 18 residues. Looked up from germline, CDR1 is LNHDA and CDR2 is SQIVND (reference sequence). The CDR3: CASSTPLRGGFRGHEQFF.

J is TRBJ1-3 and V is TRBV12-3 or TRBV12-4; TCRdb indicates TRBD1, and absent DNA this call remains unverified. The CDR3 length is 14 residues. The CDR3 loop is CASQSGQAGNTIYF.

The chain links TRBV12-3 or TRBV12-4 to TRBJ2-1; TCRdb proposes TRBD1, but this gene call is untestable without DNA. The CDR3 contains 14 residues. CDR3 loop: CASSSGQGANEQFF.

This chain connects TRBV20-1 to TRBJ1-3; no DNA is available, so the TRBD1 call from TCRdb remains unchecked. Germline V lookup: CDR1 DFQATT, CDR2 SNEGSKA (reference sequence). The CDR3 sequence is 13 residues long. Here the CDR3 reads CSAPQAAGNTIYF.

This sequence joins TRBV29-1 and TRBJ2-3; TCRdb selects TRBD1, and the lack of DNA leaves this call unchecked. CDR3 size: 15 residues. Germline CDR1 and CDR2: SQVTM and ANQGSEA. The CDR3 sequence: CSVEPGDRGTDTQYF.